This TCR beta chain stems from a study of cytomegalovirus exposure and HLA in healthy donors. The PCR employed 60 Vbeta primers together with 13 Jbeta primers. Original data processing: An analysis that came later counted tens of millions of unique TCR beta chains, roughly 11 million shared. Produced via immunoSEQ multiplex PCR; TCRdb's table is partial and in-frame only. The DNA gave D and trimming, while V, J and clone size come from that table. The sample shows 130,000 or so clones, about 77% of them seen only once. Findings and caveats of the study: Altogether, some 170 TCR beta chains were recorded as cytomegalovirus-associated. Several of the most significant clusters appeared, in a later analysis, to be linked to common viral pathogens. Analysis performed later showed TCR beta chains linked to HLA being more clonally expanded than equally common others.

As to this clone: Antigen: not known.

The clonotype comes from a woman in her thirties or forties in good health and CMV-seronegative. Sequences were obtained from PBMCs.

CDR3 sequence (DNA): TGTGCCAGCAGCCATCGGGGGGGGTTTTCTGGAAACACCATATATTTT. Translation: CASSHRGGFSGNTIYF. The chain couples TRBV4-2 to TRBJ1-3; D possibly corresponds to TRBD1 (5 bases). The germline V gene has CDR1 LGHNA and CDR2 YNFKEQ. The CDR3 loop spans 16 amino acids. Trimming took 3 bases from V and 1 from J, leaving 13 bases between them.